Below, one T cell receptor (beta chain) is given with its context. Authors' data handling: Reference gene primer amplification yielded estimated nucleated cell counts. Method: immunoSEQ multiplex PCR; TCRdb's copy keeps in-frame clones and lacks some. From that table come the V and J calls and clone size; the DNA was used to work out D and trimming. The data hold about 110,000 clones, with roughly 84% observed a single time. In germline, CDR1 is MRHNA, CDR2 SNTAGT. V lost 8 bases to trimming and J lost 2 bases, with 10 bases between them. There are 12 residues in the CDR3. The data originate from a study of blood T cell repertoires in COVID-19. Across the study: Acute-phase and convalescent COVID-19 samples originated in the United States, Italy and Spain. Sample material is recorded as cDNA or gDNA derived from T cells, B-cell-depleted T cells, or PBMCs.

The sequence was collected from a woman in her seventies who had recovered from COVID-19. This rearrangement joins TRBV6-4 to TRBJ2-7; weak D call: TRBD2 (6 bases). Sequencing used peripheral blood. CDR3 sequence: CASRAGTYEQYF. The CDR3 nucleotides are TGTGCCAGCCGAGCGGGCACCTACGAGCAGTACTTC.